These 7 T cell receptor beta chains share one sample of origin, sequenced in a study of T cell responses to AZD1222 COVID-19 vaccine. The protocol was immunoSEQ multiplex PCR, while the TCRdb copy is restricted to in-frame clones and leaves out a portion. The sample holds around 150,000 clones, 92% seen once. Sequencing was performed on peripheral blood, taken 28 days after the second AZD1222 dose. The receptor set was obtained from an adult who received the AZD1222 COVID-19 vaccine.

Points on this clone: Other DNA sequences in this sample translate to the same CDR3. The chain employs TRBV2 and TRBJ2-7, with 11 bases fitting TRBD1. The CDR3 runs 13 residues. The V segment lost 7 bases and the J segment 6 bases; nucleotides outside the gene matches: 5. Germline V gene sequence: CDR1 SNHLY, CDR2 FYNNEI. CDR3 loop: CASIGQGASEQYF. As DNA, the CDR3 is TGTGCCAGCATAGGACAGGGGGCCAGCGAGCAGTACTTC.

The chain is built from TRBV28 and TRBJ1-4; D remains ambiguous. Per the germline V gene, CDR1 is MDHEN and CDR2 is SYDVKM. The V gene lost 3 bases and the J gene lost 4 bases, with 9 bases spanning the gap. The CDR3 has 14 amino acids. The CDR3 sequence is CASSLIGRNEKLFF. The CDR3 DNA sequence: TGTGCCAGCAGTTTGATAGGTCGTAATGAAAAACTGTTTTTT.

The rearrangement links TRBV4-1 to TRBJ2-1; no reliable D call. The CDR3 has 13 amino acids. CDR1 is MGHRA and CDR2 is YSYEKL in the germline V gene. V dropped 4 bases and J dropped 8 bases, with 12 bases sitting between them. DNA of the CDR3: TGCGCCAGCAGCCCCGCGGCAGGTTATGAGCAGTTCTTC. Its protein product is CASSPAAGYEQFF.

The chain links TRBV27 to TRBJ1-4; no reliable D call. V was clipped by 9 bases and J by 1 base, with 9 bases between them. The germline CDR1 and CDR2 sequences are MNHEY and SMNVEV (reference sequence). The CDR3 runs to 13 residues. As DNA, the CDR3 is TGTGCCAGTTCCAGGATAACTAATGAAAAACTGTTTTTT. As protein: CASSRITNEKLFF. Complete variable domain (other parts from reference TRBV27 and TRBJ1-4): EAQVTQNPRYLITVTGKKLTVTCSQNMNHEYMSWYRQDPGLGLRQIYYSMNVEVTDKGDVPEGYKVSRKEKRNFPLILESPSPNQTSLYFCASSRITNEKLFFGSGTQLSVL.

V and J are TRBV7-8 and TRBJ1-1, with D maybe TRBD1 (6 bases). This CDR3 region has 14 residues. Germline V gene lookup returns CDR1 SGHVS and CDR2 FQNEAQ. V gave up 4 bases and J gave up 3 bases, with 12 bases separating them. CDR3 sequence reads: CASSSTGRDTEAFF. Here the CDR3 DNA reads TGTGCCAGCAGCTCGACAGGTCGTGACACTGAAGCTTTCTTT.

This sequence joins TRBV2 and TRBJ1-1; D is unclear. The germline V and J ends were trimmed by 5 bases and 8 bases, with 15 bases remaining between them. Per germline, CDR1 SNHLY and CDR2 FYNNEI. The CDR3 runs 13 residues. The CDR3 DNA is TGTGCCAGCAGTCCAGAAGAGCCCGGGGAAGCTTTCTTT. Translation gives CASSPEEPGEAFF.

CDR3 sequence reads: CASSSRWSGGRGQPQHF. The CDR3 region has the DNA TGTGCCAGCAGCTCCAGGTGGTCGGGGGGCCGAGGACAGCCCCAGCATTTT. The chain uses TRBV5-8 and TRBJ1-5; weak D call: TRBD1 (6 bases). The V gene lost 3 bases and the J gene lost 7 bases, with 23 bases spanning the gap. The CDR3 is 17 residues long. The germline gives CDR1 SGHTS, CDR2 YDEGEE. The full variable domain, its missing parts supplied by reference TRBV5-8 and TRBJ1-5, is EAGVTQSPTHLIKTRGQQATLRCSPISGHTSVYWYQQALGLGLQFLLWYDEGEERNRGNFPPRFSGRQFPNYSSELNVNALELEDSALYLCASSSRWSGGRGQPQHFGDGTRLSIL.